This entry features one TCR beta chain sequence. The antigen this receptor binds is unknown. The sample holds no much larger clone one base away, and base qualities are not on file. These data come from a study of T cell changes during pregnancy in multiple sclerosis (dated by TCRdb to about 2019). The study in broad terms: The study looked at changes in the T cell repertoire across pregnancy in women with multiple sclerosis.

The CDR1 and CDR2 encoded by the germline V gene are SGHRS and YFSETQ. V drops 1 base and J drops 14 bases, leaving 13 bases in between. The CDR3 goes from the cysteine to the phenylalanine over 12 residues. Only the CDR3 part of the read is kept: 36 bases, read in frame from the first base. The library relied on the immunoSEQ multiplex PCR assay. Entries here come from immuneACCESS through TCRdb and include only in-frame sequences with V and J called. Some clones fail to appear in such tables; in the studies checked, an unresolved V gene covers under half of the shortfall, and the cause of the remainder is unknown. This sample comprises 55,000 to 70,000 clones, under 95% of them detected only once. The ten largest clones take up less than 1.5% of the sample.

The V and J segments used are TRBV5-1 and TRBJ2-1; TRBD2 could be the D gene, as 6 bases match. This receptor was obtained from a female donor in good health, enrolled as a control in a pregnancy study. The sequencing used peripheral blood, collected in the third trimester of pregnancy. This receptor carries the CDR3 CASSLSTSKKFF. The nucleotide sequence is TGCGCCAGCAGCTTGTCGACTAGTAAAAAGTTCTTC.